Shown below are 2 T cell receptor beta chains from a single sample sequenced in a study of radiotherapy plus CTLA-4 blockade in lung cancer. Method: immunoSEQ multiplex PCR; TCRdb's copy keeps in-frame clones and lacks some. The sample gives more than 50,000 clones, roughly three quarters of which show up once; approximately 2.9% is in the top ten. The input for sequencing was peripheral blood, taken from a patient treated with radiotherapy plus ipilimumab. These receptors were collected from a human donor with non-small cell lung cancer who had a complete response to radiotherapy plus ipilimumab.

The CDR3 DNA sequence: TGTGCCAGCTCAATCTCAGCGGCCGGTGTGGGCGAGCAGTACTTC. This gives the protein CASSISAAGVGEQYF. The chain joins TRBV18 to TRBJ2-7; a possible D gene is TRBD2 (5 bases). V dropped 5 bases and J dropped 6 bases, with 20 bases sitting between them. Germline lookup yields CDR1 KGHSH and CDR2 LQKENI. This CDR3 has 15 residues.

This CDR3 is CASSLDIGIRRDEQYF. The CDR3, as DNA: TGTGCCAGCAGCTTGGATATTGGGATTCGGAGGGACGAGCAGTACTTC. The chain combines TRBV5-5 with TRBJ2-7; possible D gene TRBD2, 6 bases. V lost 0 bases, J lost 5 bases, and 18 bases lay in between. The length of the CDR3 is 16 residues. The germline V gene encodes CDR1 SGHKS and CDR2 YYEKEE (reference sequence).